This TCR beta chain is drawn from a study of cytotoxic CD8 clonotypes in ibrutinib-treated CLL (dated by TCRdb to the early 2020s). A note on the overall study: The cohort included roughly 15 treatment-naive and ten to eleven relapsed/refractory patients; about 18 were IGHV unmutated. Partial responses were observed in about 24 patients and complete responses in 2; after a median follow-up of around 68 months, remission was maintained in 15 or so patients and progression was observed in roughly twelve. On average, each sample had 255,043 productive templates and tens of thousands of productive rearrangements. Of the 90 or so participants in the trial, about 25 had longitudinal samples available. All remission and progressive disease samples were collected while patients were still receiving ibrutinib. Cryopreserved peripheral blood mononuclear cells were collected before treatment, at response, and at either disease progression or sustained remission. Response samples were obtained after a median of about 13 months of treatment, with a range of about 6 to 36 months. The study at large found these results: At ibrutinib response clonality went up, during sustained remission it held steady, and at progression it dropped back toward baseline. Public clonotypes were rare and either shrank or stayed stable during treatment, and the rise in clonality at ibrutinib response reflected expansion of private clonotypes. Baseline clonality exceeded that of age-matched healthy donors and correlated strongly with circulating CD8+ T-cell counts. Sampling times were not matched between patients in sustained remission and patients whose disease was progressing, and lymph node repertoires were not examined.

The goal of deep resolution MiSeq sequencing was a depth between 1 in 1 million and 1 in 200,000 T cells, and coverage averaged 10x per clonotype. The immunoSEQ hsTCRB Kit was used to generate the TCR beta libraries. Per the authors' processing: ImmunoSEQ Data Assistant and ImmunoSEQ Analyzer were used for data analysis, and V, D and J genes were assigned according to IMGT definitions. Clonality was computed as one minus normalized Shannon entropy of productive rearrangement frequencies, ranging from 0 to 1. Public clonotype analysis was restricted to overrepresented clonotypes comprising at least 0.05% of each patient's repertoire. Thirteen age-matched healthy donor repertoires from immuneACCESS were used as controls for clonality. Sourced from immuneACCESS, this table was stored by TCRdb with only in-frame sequences that have V and J called. A share of the clones is absent; for the studies checked, an unresolved V gene accounts for under half, and the remainder has no known explanation. D and trimming were read from the DNA, whereas the V and J calls and clone size are those reported in that table. For this sample the table gives roughly 200,000 clones, of which 65% to 80% were detected only once. Of the sample, roughly 5.8% is held by the ten largest clones.

For this chain, trimming is 2 bases at the V end and 5 bases at the J end, and the number of junction bases without a gene match is 7. From the cysteine through the phenylalanine, the CDR3 covers 16 amino acids. Kept here is only the CDR3 DNA, which spans 48 bases and is read in frame from base 1. Per the germline V gene, SGHRS is the CDR1 and YFSETQ is the CDR2. According to the study, the label for this sample's time point signals: approximately 11 months on ibrutinib. Approximately 2 micrograms of genomic DNA were extracted from cryopreserved PBMCs for TCR beta library preparation. Longitudinal blood samples from CLL patients receiving ibrutinib monotherapy were subjected to high-throughput TCR beta sequencing. The patients took part in an open-label, single-center phase 2 trial of ibrutinib monotherapy. With regard to this clone: What antigen it recognizes has not been identified. No base qualities exist here, and no much larger clone lies one base off it.

The clonotype was recovered from a human donor with chronic lymphocytic leukemia. This chain joins TRBV5-1 to TRBJ2-1, with 10 middle bases fitting TRBD2. The material sequenced was PBMCs, taken after 12 months of ibrutinib treatment. The nucleotides are TGCGCCAGCAGCTTAGCGGGAGGGGTCAGGAACAATGAGCAGTTCTTC. Its amino acids are CASSLAGGVRNNEQFF. The variable domain in full, with residues beyond the CDR3 obtained from the reference TRBV5-1 and TRBJ2-1 genes, is KAGVTQTPRYLIKTRGQQVTLSCSPISGHRSVSWYQQTPGQGLQFLFEYFSETQRNKGNFPGRFSGRQFSNSRSEMNVSTLELGDSALYLCASSLAGGVRNNEQFFGPGTRLTVL.